These 21 T cell receptor beta chains came from one sample sequenced in a study of blood T cell repertoires in COVID-19. Sequenced by immunoSEQ multiplex PCR; TCRdb stores in-frame clones only, minus some. This sample has under 35,000 clones; about four fifths occur once, and the top ten carry 35%. Sequencing input: peripheral blood. Receptors originate from a man older than 75 with acute or convalescent COVID-19.

In its sample, this clone was seen once. This chain joins TRBV9 and TRBJ1-4; no clear D gene. Germline-derived CDR1 and CDR2 are SGDLS and YYNGEE. The V gene lost 4 bases and the J gene lost 7 bases, with 14 bases spanning the gap. The CDR3 contains 14 residues. The chain's CDR3 is CASSPVSRGEKLFF. In DNA form, the CDR3 reads TGTGCCAGCAGCCCAGTTTCCCGGGGTGAAAAACTGTTTTTT.

This clone showed up just once. The V and J genes are TRBV3-1 (or the pseudogene TRBV3-2) and TRBJ1-1, with unresolved D. The germline V and J ends were trimmed by 4 bases and 4 bases, with 13 bases remaining between them. The CDR3 loop spans 14 amino acids. Germline assignment: CDR1 LGHDT and CDR2 YNNKEL (reference sequence). The CDR3 protein is CASSPKRRVTEAFF. CDR3 bases: TGTGCCAGCAGCCCTAAAAGGAGGGTCACTGAAGCTTTCTTT.

This chain connects TRBV7-9 to TRBJ2-1; D gene ambiguous. With 2 bases removed from V and 5 bases from J, the gap between germline ends came to 7 bases. The germline V gene encodes CDR1 SEHNR and CDR2 FQNEAQ (reference sequence). CDR3 size: 13 residues. The CDR3 sequence: CASSLYNDNEQFF. The CDR3 coding sequence is TGTGCCAGCAGCTTATACAACGACAATGAGCAGTTCTTC.

This clone was counted once. V gene TRBV28 combines with J gene TRBJ2-1, with 11 bases identical to TRBD1. V shed 7 bases, J shed 6 bases, and the junction held 8 bases outside the gene matches. This CDR3 spans 15 amino acids. Germline CDR1 MDHEN, CDR2 SYDVKM. The CDR3 region is CASTHRTGGRNEQFF. The CDR3 nucleotides are TGTGCCAGCACCCACCGGACAGGGGGCCGCAATGAGCAGTTCTTC.

The chain employs TRBV7-8 and TRBJ2-1; 8 nucleotides match TRBD2. In germline, CDR1 is SGHVS, CDR2 FQNEAQ. Trimming removed 11 bases from V and 1 base from J; junction bases left unmatched: 19. CDR3 length equals 18 residues. The CDR3 loop is CASSPTRAGVRSYNEQFF. CDR3 nucleotides: TGTGCCTCTAGCCCCACCCGAGCGGGGGTGCGGTCCTACAATGAGCAGTTCTTC.

The V gene is TRBV19, the J gene TRBJ1-1; D perhaps matches TRBD1 (5 bases). Germline CDR1 and CDR2: LNHDA and SQIVND (reference sequence). The CDR3 contains 13 residues. V was clipped by 6 bases and J by 1 base, with 9 bases between them. The CDR3 here is CASRLGGNTEAFF. CDR3 bases: TGTGCCAGTAGACTGGGGGGGAACACTGAAGCTTTCTTT.

The gene calls are TRBV4-3 and TRBJ1-2, with 9 bases identical to TRBD1. The CDR3 runs 16 residues. The junction had 6 bases not matched to a gene; V was cut back by 0 bases and J by 4 bases. Germline V gene sequence: CDR1 LGHNA, CDR2 YSLEER. CDR3 in DNA: TGCGCCAGCAGCCAAGATCCCGGGACAGGGATCTATGGCTACACCTTC. Encoded protein: CASSQDPGTGIYGYTF.

The V gene is TRBV5-1, the J gene TRBJ1-4, with 10 bases matching TRBD1. V was pared by 0 bases and J by 8 bases, with 7 bases of the junction left unmatched. This CDR3 comprises 16 residues. From germline, CDR1 is SGHRS and CDR2 YFSETQ. The CDR3 DNA is TGCGCCAGCAGCTTGGAGGGACAGGGGTTTGGAGAAAAACTGTTTTTT. As protein: CASSLEGQGFGEKLFF.

The chain carries TRBV6-1 and TRBJ2-1, with 10 bases identical to TRBD2. The CDR3 is 16 amino acids. Germline trimming cut 1 base from V and 7 bases from J; bases unmatched to any gene: 7. The germline V gene encodes CDR1 MNHNS and CDR2 SASEGT. The CDR3: CASSEGLAGAWNEQFF. CDR3 in DNA: TGTGCCAGCAGTGAAGGGCTAGCGGGGGCCTGGAATGAGCAGTTCTTC.

The genes are TRBV7-2 and TRBJ2-7, with TRBD1 as a possible D gene (5 bases). Per the germline V gene, CDR1 is SGHTA and CDR2 is FQGNSA. V lost 5 bases and J 3 bases, leaving 11 bases between the germline ends. The CDR3 has 13 residues. The CDR3 DNA is TGTGCCAGCAGCCAAGGACAACACTACGAGCAGTACTTC. Translated: CASSQGQHYEQYF.

Only a few counts were recorded for this clone. The CDR3 protein is CASSPPGRGYNSPLHF. DNA for the CDR3: TGTGCCAGCTCACCACCTGGCAGGGGGTATAATTCACCCCTCCACTTT. The chain uses TRBV18 and TRBJ1-6, with 7 bases that match TRBD1. The ends lost 0 bases at V and 4 bases at J; junction bases unmatched: 3. The CDR3 is 16 residues long. CDR1 and CDR2 from the germline V gene are KGHSH and LQKENI.

The chain uses TRBV9 and TRBJ2-6; TRBD2 matches 9 bases. This CDR3 region has 21 residues. Germline loops: CDR1 SGDLS, CDR2 YYNGEE. Trimming cost V 4 bases and J 2 bases; bases outside gene matches: 19. CDR3 sequence reads: CASSTLGRGGHSRPGANVLTF. Here the CDR3 DNA reads TGTGCCAGCAGCACCCTCGGGCGGGGGGGGCATTCCCGCCCTGGGGCCAACGTCCTGACTTTC.

The CDR3 here is CASSLDVRGRRNTGELFF. In DNA form, the CDR3 reads TGCGCCAGCAGCTTGGATGTCAGGGGGCGCCGAAACACCGGGGAGCTGTTTTTT. The chain combines TRBV5-1 with TRBJ2-2; TRBD1 aligns across 8 bases. The V segment lost 0 bases and the J segment 2 bases; nucleotides outside the gene matches: 9. Germline assignment: CDR1 SGHRS and CDR2 YFSETQ. This CDR3 contains 18 residues.

J is TRBJ2-7 and V is TRBV18; TRBD2 aligns across 12 bases. Germline V CDR1 and CDR2: KGHSH, LQKENI. This CDR3 is 16 amino acids long. V trimming: 0 bases; J trimming: 6 bases; junction bases outside the gene matches: 6. The CDR3 DNA reads TGTGCCAGCTCACCACCACTAGCGGGGGGTAGGAGCGAGCAGTACTTC. Its protein product is CASSPPLAGGRSEQYF. Combining the CDR3 with reference TRBV18 and TRBJ2-7 gives the whole variable domain NAGVMQNPRHLVRRRGQEARLRCSPMKGHSHVYWYRQLPEEGLKFMVYLQKENIIDESGMPKERFSAEFPKEGPSILRIQQVVRGDSAAYFCASSPPLAGGRSEQYFGPGTRLTVT.

This chain links TRBV5-8 with TRBJ1-2, with 7 nucleotides matching TRBD1. The CDR3 length is 13 residues. CDR1 and CDR2 from the germline V gene are SGHTS and YDEGEE. V shed 4 bases, J shed 4 bases, and the junction held 4 bases outside the gene matches. This CDR3 reads CASSPRGSYGYTF. The DNA of the CDR3 is TGTGCCAGCAGCCCCAGGGGGTCCTATGGCTACACCTTC.

The chain employs TRBV14 and TRBJ1-1, with D unclear. V was cut by 4 bases and J by 1 base, with 13 bases left in between. This CDR3 is built from 15 residues. Germline V gene lookup returns CDR1 SGHDN and CDR2 FVKESK. Here the CDR3 reads CASSLFQVPNTEAFF. The CDR3 DNA reads TGTGCCAGCAGCCTCTTTCAGGTGCCGAACACTGAAGCTTTCTTT.

V usage is TRBV6-2 or TRBV6-3 and J usage is TRBJ2-3, with TRBD2 matching over 10 bases. The V and J ends lost 4 bases and 0 bases, in that order; junction bases with no gene match: 7. The germline gives CDR1 MNHEY, CDR2 SVGEGT. The CDR3 extends over 17 amino acids. CDR3 nucleotide sequence: TGTGCCAGCAGTTCCAACCTAGCGGGGGTCAGCACAGATACGCAGTATTTT. Translating it yields CASSSNLAGVSTDTQYF.

The rearrangement joins TRBV10-2 to TRBJ1-2; D unresolved. V was cut by 8 bases and J by 3 bases, with 13 bases left in between. The germline CDR1 and CDR2 sequences are WSHSY and SAAADI. This CDR3 contains 13 residues. This CDR3 is CASGRGVDYGYTF. As DNA, the CDR3 is TGCGCCAGCGGTCGCGGGGTAGACTATGGCTACACCTTC.

The rearrangement joins TRBV28 to TRBJ2-4; 8 bases map to TRBD1. Germline CDR1 and CDR2: MDHEN and SYDVKM. The CDR3 is 16 amino acids. V gave up 4 bases and J gave up 3 bases; unmatched junction bases: 8. CDR3 amino acids: CASSYGQGWIKNIQYF. The DNA of the CDR3 is TGTGCCAGCAGTTATGGACAGGGATGGATCAAAAACATTCAGTACTTC.

This clone occurred a few times. The rearrangement joins TRBV27 to TRBJ2-3; TRBD1 agrees at 8 bases. The CDR3 runs 16 residues. V gave up 8 bases and J gave up 2 bases; unmatched junction bases: 12. Germline V CDR1 and CDR2: MNHEY, SMNVEV (reference sequence). The CDR3 coding sequence is TGTGCCAGCTTTTCCTCGACAGGGGAGTCCACAGATACGCAGTATTTT. It is translated as CASFSSTGESTDTQYF.

Here the CDR3 reads CASSPSQGAPYGYTF. CDR3 sequence (DNA): TGTGCCAGCTCACCAAGTCAGGGGGCGCCTTATGGCTACACCTTC. The chain employs TRBV18 and TRBJ1-2; TRBD1 matches at 8 bases. J was trimmed by 5 bases and V by 2 bases; bases with no gene match: 7. The CDR3 has 15 residues. Germline CDR1 KGHSH, CDR2 LQKENI.